What follows is one T cell receptor beta chain and its context. The data derive from a study of blood T cell repertoires in COVID-19. The overall study: Some COVID-19 samples were acute and others convalescent; all came from the United States, Italy and Spain. Sources were T cells, B-cell-depleted T cells, or PBMCs; the material itself was cDNA or gDNA.

Only in-frame clones appear in the TCRdb table, and some are missing; sequencing was by immunoSEQ multiplex PCR. The sample records about 330,000 clones, approximately 84% being singletons. The cohort comprised adults aged about 18 to 100 years residing in about 25 US areas. Cohort 3 donors counted as recovered after two negative PCRs, clearance, or resolved symptoms. The germline V and J ends were trimmed by 4 bases and 2 bases, with 11 bases remaining between them. Germline V gives CDR1 SGHRS, CDR2 YFSETQ. The CDR3 is made up of 14 amino acids. This TCR derives from a woman aged 18-29 years who had recovered from COVID-19. Source material: PBMCs or T cells enriched from blood (not recorded which). The chain combines TRBV5-1 with TRBJ2-3; the D gene is possibly TRBD1 (6 bases). CDR3 region: CASSPGQSTDTQYF. As DNA, the CDR3 is TGCGCCAGCAGCCCCGGACAGTCCACAGATACGCAGTATTTT.